This entry describes one TCR beta chain. What it binds is unknown. The record originates from a study of T cells after yellow fever vaccination. The study's findings and limits: Bulk-population clonotypes that are abundant could appear as contaminants in FACS-sorted repertoires. The booster saw the reappearance of most primary-vaccination clones (approximately 96% CD4, 80% to 90% CD8).

CDR1 is SGHTA and CDR2 is FQGNSA in the germline V gene. Trimming removed 5 bases at V and 5 bases at J, with 15 bases between. The CDR3 extends over 15 amino acids. A single record per CDR3 protein comes from TCRdb applying MiXCR to the 5' RACE reads. This sample carries 200,000 to 300,000 distinct CDR3 sequences, roughly 4% of them seen once, and the ten largest clones take roughly a fifth. The sequence derives from a man younger than 30 who received the YFV17D yellow fever vaccine. V is TRBV7-2 and J is TRBJ2-2, with D hard to call. This sample comprised PBMCs, obtained 15 days after the yellow fever booster vaccination. The CDR3, as DNA: TGTGCCAGCAGCCTTGACCGGGTTTCTACCGGGGAGCTGTTTTTT. Translation gives CASSLDRVSTGELFF.